This T cell receptor beta chain originates from a study of T-cell reconstitution after alpha-beta-depleted transplantation in children. Regarding the study as a whole: T-cell counts and diversity were attributed mostly to newly produced T cells one year after transplant. As was reported, about two months after transplant, alpha-beta T cells came from several hundred expanded graft clones. Some patients showed high day-60 TCRbeta diversity, which derived from surviving recipient T cells and thymic progenitors.

Per the germline V gene, CDR1 is LGHDT and CDR2 is YNNKEL (reference sequence). With 6 bases removed from V and 0 bases from J, the gap between germline ends came to 12 bases. The CDR3 extends over 14 amino acids. To note about this clonotype: The antigen is unknown.

Unique molecular identifiers were incorporated when the TCRbeta library was constructed. TCRdb re-derived calls from the PCR reads in MiXCR, one entry per CDR3 protein. The sample lists under 250,000 distinct CDR3 sequences; under 30% were seen once. This clonotype originated in a female patient aged 2-10 years who had a stem cell transplant for congenital amegakaryocytic thrombocytopenia, so the T cells may come from the graft donor. The J gene is TRBJ2-7, the V gene TRBV3-1; D is unclear. The input for sequencing was PBMCs, mostly from graft donor cells, taken 360 days after TCRalphabeta/CD19-depleted stem cell transplant. The CDR3 DNA reads as TGTGCCAGCAGGCCGTCCCGGTCCTCCTACGAGCAGTACTTC. Translating gives CASRPSRSSYEQYF.